This T cell receptor (beta chain) was obtained from a study of T cell repertoires in aging, cancer and after chemotherapy. For the study at large: Donor ages fell into six groups from 30 or younger up to 70 or older. Repeat sampling of healthy donors over several months to years showed clear clonal overlap. Study-wide findings and caveats: Untreated cancer patients had significantly lower blood TCR diversity than age-matched healthy donors.

J gave up 11 bases and V 5 bases, and 11 bases lay outside the gene matches. The CDR3 covers 16 residues. Germline V gene lookup returns CDR1 LNHDA and CDR2 SQIVND (reference sequence). This clonotype was recorded once. Its target is not known. A much larger clone lies one base from this, so it may be a read error. TCR beta rearrangements were amplified from peripheral blood genomic DNA. A mixed TRB-A/B primer pool amplified rearranged TRB by multiplex touch-down PCR. TCRdb re-called the multiplex PCR reads through MiXCR, storing one row per CDR3 protein. The sample carries about 9,600 distinct CDR3 sequences, around a quarter recorded once.

This clonotype was obtained from a human donor in good health. Sequencing input: blood. The chain couples TRBV19 to TRBJ2-1; TRBD2 matches at 14 bases. CDR3 coding DNA: TGTGCCAGTAGTGGCTTAGAGGGACTAGCGGGAGATAAGCAGTTCTTC. As protein: CASSGLEGLAGDKQFF.